The following is a T cell receptor beta chain sequence with its context. Trimming cost V 4 bases and J 7 bases, with 11 bases left between them. This CDR3 has 12 residues. Germline V gene sequence: CDR1 SGHRS, CDR2 YFSETQ. This entry comes from a study of cytomegalovirus exposure and HLA in healthy donors. The PCR employed 60 Vbeta primers together with 13 Jbeta primers. The repertoire was sequenced with immunoSEQ multiplex PCR; TCRdb's copy has only in-frame clones and lacks some. The sample has over 100,000 clones, around 75% seen once. The rearrangement links TRBV5-1 to TRBJ1-2; TRBD1 is a possible D gene (5 bases). The material sequenced was PBMCs. The sequence was obtained from a woman aged 30 to 39 in good health and CMV-seronegative. The CDR3 nucleotides read TGCGCCAGCAGCGAGCCGACAGCTGGCTACACCTTC. Protein product: CASSEPTAGYTF.